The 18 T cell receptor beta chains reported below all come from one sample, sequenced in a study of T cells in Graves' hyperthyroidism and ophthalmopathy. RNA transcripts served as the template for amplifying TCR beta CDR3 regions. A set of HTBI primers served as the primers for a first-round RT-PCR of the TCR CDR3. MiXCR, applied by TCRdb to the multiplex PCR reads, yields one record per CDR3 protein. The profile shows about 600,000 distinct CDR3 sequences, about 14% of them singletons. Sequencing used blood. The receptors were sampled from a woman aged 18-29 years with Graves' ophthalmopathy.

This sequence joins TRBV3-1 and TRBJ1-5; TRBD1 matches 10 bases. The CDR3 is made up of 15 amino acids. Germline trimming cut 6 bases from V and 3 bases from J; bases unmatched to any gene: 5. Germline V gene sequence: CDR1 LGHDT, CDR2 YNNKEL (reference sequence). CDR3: CASRRQGANNQPQHF. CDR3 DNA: TGTGCCAGCAGGAGACAGGGGGCTAACAATCAGCCCCAGCATTTT.

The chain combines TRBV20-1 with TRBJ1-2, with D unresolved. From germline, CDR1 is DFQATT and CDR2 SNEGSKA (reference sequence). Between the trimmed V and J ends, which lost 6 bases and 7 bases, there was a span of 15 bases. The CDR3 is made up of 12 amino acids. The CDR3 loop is CSAPDGGGGYTF. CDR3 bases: TGCAGTGCACCGGACGGCGGAGGTGGCTACACCTTC.

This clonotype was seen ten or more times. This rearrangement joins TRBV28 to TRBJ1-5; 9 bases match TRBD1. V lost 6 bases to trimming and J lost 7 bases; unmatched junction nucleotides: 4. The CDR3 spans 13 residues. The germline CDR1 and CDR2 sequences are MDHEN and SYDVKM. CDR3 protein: CASRTGGGQPQHF. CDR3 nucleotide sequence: TGTGCCAGCAGAACAGGGGGCGGGCAGCCCCAGCATTTT.

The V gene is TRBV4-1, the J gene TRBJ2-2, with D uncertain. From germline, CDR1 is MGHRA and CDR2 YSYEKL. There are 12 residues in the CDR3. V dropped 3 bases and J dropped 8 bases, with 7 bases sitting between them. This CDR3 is CASSHQSGELFF. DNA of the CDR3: TGCGCCAGCAGCCACCAGTCTGGGGAGCTGTTTTTT.

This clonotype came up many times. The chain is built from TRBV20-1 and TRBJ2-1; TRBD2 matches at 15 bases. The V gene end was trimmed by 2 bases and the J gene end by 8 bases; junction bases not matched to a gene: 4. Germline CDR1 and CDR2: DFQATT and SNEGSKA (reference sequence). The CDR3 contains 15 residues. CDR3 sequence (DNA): TGCAGTGCTAGATTGGGACTAGCGGGAGGCTATGAGCAGTTCTTC. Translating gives CSARLGLAGGYEQFF.

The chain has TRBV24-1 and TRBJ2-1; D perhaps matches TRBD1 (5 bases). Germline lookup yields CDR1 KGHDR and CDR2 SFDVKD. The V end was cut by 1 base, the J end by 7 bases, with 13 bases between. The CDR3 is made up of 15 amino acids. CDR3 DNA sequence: TGTGCCACCAGTGATTTACGCAGGGATGGGAATGAGCAGTTCTTC. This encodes CATSDLRRDGNEQFF.

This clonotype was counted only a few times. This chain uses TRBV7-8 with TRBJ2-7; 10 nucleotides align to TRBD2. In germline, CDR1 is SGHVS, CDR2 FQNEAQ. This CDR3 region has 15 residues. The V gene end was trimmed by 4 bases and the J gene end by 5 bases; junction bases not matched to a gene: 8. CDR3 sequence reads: CASSSQAGGPHEQYF. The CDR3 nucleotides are TGTGCCAGCAGCTCCCAAGCGGGAGGGCCCCACGAGCAGTACTTC.

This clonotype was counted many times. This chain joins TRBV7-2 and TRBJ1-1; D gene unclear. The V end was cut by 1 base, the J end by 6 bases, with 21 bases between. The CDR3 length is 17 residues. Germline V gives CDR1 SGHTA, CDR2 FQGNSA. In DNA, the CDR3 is TGTGCCAGCAGCTTAGGCGTCCGACTCCGCGGTTTCGCTGAAGCTTTCTTT. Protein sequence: CASSLGVRLRGFAEAFF.

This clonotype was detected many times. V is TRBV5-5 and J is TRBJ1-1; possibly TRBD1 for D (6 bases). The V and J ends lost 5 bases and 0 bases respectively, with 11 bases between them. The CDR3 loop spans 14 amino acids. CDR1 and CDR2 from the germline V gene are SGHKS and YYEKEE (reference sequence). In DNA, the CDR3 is TGTGCCAGCAGGAAACAGGGAATGAACACTGAAGCTTTCTTT. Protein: CASRKQGMNTEAFF.

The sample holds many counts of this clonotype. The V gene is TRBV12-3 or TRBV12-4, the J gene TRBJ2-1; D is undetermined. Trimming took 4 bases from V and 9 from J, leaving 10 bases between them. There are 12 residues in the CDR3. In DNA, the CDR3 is TGTGCCAGCAGTTACAACCGTGGTGAGCAGTTCTTC. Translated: CASSYNRGEQFF.

In DNA form, the CDR3 reads TGTGCCAGCAGCCCCCCGGGACAGGGGGCTGGAAACACCATATATTTT. This translates into CASSPPGQGAGNTIYF. The chain has TRBV28 and TRBJ1-3; 11 bases are a match to TRBD1. The V gene end was trimmed by 6 bases and the J gene end by 2 bases; junction bases not matched to a gene: 6. The CDR3 consists of 16 residues. CDR1 is MDHEN and CDR2 is SYDVKM in the germline V gene.

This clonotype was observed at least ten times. DNA for the CDR3: TGTGCCAGCAGTTCCGGGACAGGGGTTTTCAATGAGCAGTTCTTC. Translated: CASSSGTGVFNEQFF. This chain uses TRBV7-8 with TRBJ2-1, with 10 bases fitting TRBD1. Germline trimming cut 6 bases from V and 6 bases from J; bases unmatched to any gene: 8. Germline CDR1 reads SGHVS; CDR2 reads FQNEAQ. This CDR3 spans 15 amino acids.

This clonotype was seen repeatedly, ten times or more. The CDR3, as DNA: TGTGCCAGCAGCGGGGACGGGAGTAGAGAGACCCAGTACTTC. This encodes CASSGDGSRETQYF. The chain carries TRBV3-1 and TRBJ2-5; D is possibly TRBD2 (6 bases). V was cut by 5 bases and J by 4 bases, with 14 bases left in between. CDR1 and CDR2 from the germline V gene are LGHDT and YNNKEL (reference sequence). CDR3 length: 14 amino acids.

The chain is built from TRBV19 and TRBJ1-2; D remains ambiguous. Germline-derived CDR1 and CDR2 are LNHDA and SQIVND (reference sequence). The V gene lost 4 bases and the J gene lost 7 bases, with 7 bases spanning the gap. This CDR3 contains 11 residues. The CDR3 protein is CASSTAAGYTF. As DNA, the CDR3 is TGTGCCAGTAGTACGGCAGCTGGCTACACCTTC. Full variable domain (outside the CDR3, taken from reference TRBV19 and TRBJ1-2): DGGITQSPKYLFRKEGQNVTLSCEQNLNHDAMYWYRQDPGQGLRLIYYSQIVNDFQKGDIAEGYSVSREKKESFPLTVTSAQKNPTAFYLCASSTAAGYTFGSGTRLTVV.

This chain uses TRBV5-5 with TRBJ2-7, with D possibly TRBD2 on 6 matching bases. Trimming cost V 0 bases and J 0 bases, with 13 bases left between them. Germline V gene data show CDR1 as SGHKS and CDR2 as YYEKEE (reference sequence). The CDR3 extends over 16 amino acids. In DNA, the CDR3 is TGTGCCAGCAGCTTGGGGGCAGGGACTTACTCCTACGAGCAGTACTTC. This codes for CASSLGAGTYSYEQYF.

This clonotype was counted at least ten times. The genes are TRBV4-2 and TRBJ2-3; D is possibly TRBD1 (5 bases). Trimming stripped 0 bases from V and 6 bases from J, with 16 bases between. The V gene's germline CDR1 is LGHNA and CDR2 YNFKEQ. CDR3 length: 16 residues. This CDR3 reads CASSQEFSREGDTQYF. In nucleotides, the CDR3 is TGTGCCAGCAGCCAAGAATTTTCCAGGGAAGGGGATACGCAGTATTTT.

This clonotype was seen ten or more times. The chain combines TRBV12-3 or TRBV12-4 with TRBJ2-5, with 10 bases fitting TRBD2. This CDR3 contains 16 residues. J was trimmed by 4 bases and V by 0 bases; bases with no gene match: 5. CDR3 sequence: CASSLALAGGLETQYF. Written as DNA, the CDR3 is TGTGCCAGCAGTTTAGCCTTAGCGGGAGGTCTAGAGACCCAGTACTTC.

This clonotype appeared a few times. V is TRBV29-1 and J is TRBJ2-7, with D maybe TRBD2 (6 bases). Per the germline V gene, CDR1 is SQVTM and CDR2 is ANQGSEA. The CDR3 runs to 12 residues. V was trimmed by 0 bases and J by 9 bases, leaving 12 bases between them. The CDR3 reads CSVEEGGIGQYF. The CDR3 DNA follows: TGCAGCGTTGAAGAAGGAGGGATTGGGCAGTACTTC.